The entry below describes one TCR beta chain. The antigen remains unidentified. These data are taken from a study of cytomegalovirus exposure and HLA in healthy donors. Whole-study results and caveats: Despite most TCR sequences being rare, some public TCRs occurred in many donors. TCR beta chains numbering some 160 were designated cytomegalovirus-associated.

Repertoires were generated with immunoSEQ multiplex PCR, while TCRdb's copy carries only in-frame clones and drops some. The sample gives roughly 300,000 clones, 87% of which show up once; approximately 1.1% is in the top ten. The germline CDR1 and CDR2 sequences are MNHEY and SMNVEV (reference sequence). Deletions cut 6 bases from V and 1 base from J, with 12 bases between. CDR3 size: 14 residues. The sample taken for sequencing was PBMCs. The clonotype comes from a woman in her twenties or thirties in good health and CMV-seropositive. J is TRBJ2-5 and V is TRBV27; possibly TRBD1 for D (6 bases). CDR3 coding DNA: TGTGCCAGCAGGATGGGACACCTCCAAGAGACCCAGTACTTC. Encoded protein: CASRMGHLQETQYF.